Below, one T cell receptor beta chain is given with its context. The CDR3 is 15 residues long. Trimming cost V 4 bases and J 2 bases; bases outside gene matches: 9. Germline CDR1 reads SGHRS; CDR2 reads YFSETQ. This sample stems from a study of blood T cell repertoires in COVID-19. Measured with immunoSEQ multiplex PCR; TCRdb has only the in-frame clones, and not every one. Of some 180,000 clones in the sample, around 80% were seen once. The J gene is TRBJ2-7, the V gene TRBV5-1; TRBD1 matches at 7 bases. Sequencing was performed on peripheral blood. The TCR sequence derives from a woman of 80 years or more with active or convalescent COVID-19. In DNA form, the CDR3 reads TGCGCCAGCAGCCCGCAAGGGGGCGCCGCCTACGAGCAGTACTTC. Its translation: CASSPQGGAAYEQYF.